This entry features one T cell receptor (beta chain) sequence. Its antigen remains unidentified. Per germline, CDR1 KGHSH and CDR2 LQKENI. The CDR3 sequence is 16 residues long. Trimming took 3 bases from V and 2 from J, leaving 17 bases between them. The data belong to a study of cytomegalovirus exposure and HLA in healthy donors. Points from the study as a whole: Overall, around 150 TCR beta chains were annotated as cytomegalovirus-associated. Most TCR sequences were rare, but some public TCRs occurred in many donors. Reportedly, cytomegalovirus status was diagnosed with high sensitivity and specificity.

Libraries were prepared by immunoSEQ multiplex PCR; TCRdb keeps only in-frame clonotypes and omits some of them. The table lists hundreds of thousands of clones, 80% to 90% of them singletons, with roughly 0.8% in the top ten. Input material: PBMCs. The receptor's source is a young woman in good health and CMV-seronegative. The chain is built from TRBV18 and TRBJ2-7; the D gene is possibly TRBD1 (6 bases). CDR3 DNA sequence: TGTGCCAGCTCACCTCCTGGACAGTCCCAAGCCTACGAGCAGTACTTC. This sequence encodes CASSPPGQSQAYEQYF. Based on the CDR3 plus reference TRBV18 and TRBJ2-7, the full variable domain is NAGVMQNPRHLVRRRGQEARLRCSPMKGHSHVYWYRQLPEEGLKFMVYLQKENIIDESGMPKERFSAEFPKEGPSILRIQQVVRGDSAAYFCASSPPGQSQAYEQYFGPGTRLTVT.